Below, 4 T cell receptor beta chains from the same sample are listed, as sequenced in a study of T cell changes during pregnancy in multiple sclerosis. Here immunoSEQ multiplex PCR was the method, and the copy in TCRdb shows in-frame clones only, minus some. Of over 90,000 clones in the sample, about 94% are singletons; the top ten hold almost 1%. Sequenced here: peripheral blood, sampled after pregnancy. Receptors originate from a female donor with multiple sclerosis, enrolled in a pregnancy study.

The chain recombines TRBV5-1 with TRBJ1-1, with 8 bases identical to TRBD1. V lost 2 bases and J lost 4; bases outside the gene matches: 1. The CDR3 runs 13 residues. Germline CDR1 reads SGHRS; CDR2 reads YFSETQ. In nucleotides, the CDR3 is TGCGCCAGCAGCTTCACAGGGGGCACTGAAGCTTTCTTT. This encodes CASSFTGGTEAFF.

The chain employs TRBV6-4 and TRBJ1-1; 7 bases match TRBD1. Per germline, CDR1 MRHNA and CDR2 SNTAGT. CDR3 length: 14 residues. J was trimmed by 5 bases and V by 3 bases; bases with no gene match: 6. The CDR3: CASSESRGATEAFF. CDR3 DNA sequence: TGTGCCAGCAGTGAATCCAGGGGGGCTACTGAAGCTTTCTTT.

The rearrangement uses TRBV28 and TRBJ2-5, with 8 bases identical to TRBD2. From germline, CDR1 is MDHEN and CDR2 SYDVKM. V was clipped by 4 bases and J by 5 bases; unmatched bases: 21. The CDR3 extends over 19 amino acids. CDR3 nucleotides: TGTGCCAGCAGTTCAGGAACAGGCTCCGGGAGGGCATGGGAGGAGACCCAGTACTTC. This sequence encodes CASSSGTGSGRAWEETQYF.

The rearrangement uses TRBV4-2 and TRBJ2-5, with 10 nucleotides matching TRBD1. Germline V gives CDR1 LGHNA, CDR2 YNFKEQ. The CDR3 length is 14 residues. Trimming at V came to 4 bases and at J to 6 bases, leaving 5 bases not matched to a gene. The CDR3 sequence is CASSPTGGKQTQYF. The CDR3 bases are TGTGCCAGCAGCCCGACAGGGGGCAAGCAGACCCAGTACTTC.